The 32 T cell receptor beta chains below come from one sample, sequenced in a study of cytomegalovirus exposure and HLA in healthy donors. The protocol was immunoSEQ multiplex PCR, while the TCRdb copy is restricted to in-frame clones and leaves out a portion. Of 170,000 or so clones detected, roughly four fifths appear once; the ten largest clones hold approximately 2.9%. The specimen was PBMCs. All receptors come from a woman aged 18 to 35 in good health and CMV-seropositive.

The chain uses TRBV6-1 and TRBJ1-1, with D hard to call. Germline loops: CDR1 MNHNS, CDR2 SASEGT. The ends were cut back, 0 bases at V and 1 base at J, with 9 bases in the middle. CDR3 length equals 15 residues. DNA for the CDR3: TGTGCCAGCAGTGAAGCTAATACACAGAACACTGAAGCTTTCTTT. Translated, it gives CASSEANTQNTEAFF.

The chain is built from TRBV11-1 and TRBJ2-5; 10 positions match TRBD2. The germline gives CDR1 SGHAT, CDR2 FQDESV (reference sequence). The length of the CDR3 is 15 residues. V shed 3 bases, J shed 5 bases, and the junction held 6 bases outside the gene matches. The CDR3 nucleotides are TGTGCCAGCAGCTTTGGCCTAGCGGGGGATGAGACCCAGTACTTC. Protein: CASSFGLAGDETQYF.

This clone has just one count. The chain carries TRBV5-1 and TRBJ1-1; D is possibly TRBD1 (5 bases). The CDR3 has 16 amino acids. The germline CDR1 and CDR2 sequences are SGHRS and YFSETQ. Trimming pared 4 bases from V and 10 bases from J, leaving 26 bases between. The CDR3 is CASSLIGKGVRGRAFF. In DNA form, the CDR3 reads TGCGCCAGCAGCCTCATTGGTAAGGGCGTCCGGGGGAGAGCTTTCTTT.

The rearrangement joins TRBV5-1 to TRBJ1-3; possible D gene TRBD1, 5 bases. Germline loops: CDR1 SGHRS, CDR2 YFSETQ. The germline V and J ends were trimmed by 7 bases and 0 bases, with 14 bases remaining between them. The CDR3 contains 15 residues. The CDR3 region has the DNA TGCGCCAGCGGGCGGGACGGACCCTCTGGAAACACCATATATTTT. This translates into CASGRDGPSGNTIYF.

This sequence joins TRBV7-9 and TRBJ2-5; 9 bases align to TRBD1. Trimming at V came to 4 bases and at J to 4 bases, leaving 7 bases not matched to a gene. The CDR3 consists of 15 residues. Germline V gene sequence: CDR1 SEHNR, CDR2 FQNEAQ (reference sequence). This CDR3 reads CASSSPGQGRETQYF. In DNA, the CDR3 is TGTGCCAGCAGCTCCCCGGGACAGGGTCGAGAGACCCAGTACTTC. The full variable domain, rest sourced from reference TRBV7-9 and TRBJ2-5, is DTGVSQNPRHKITKRGQNVTFRCDPISEHNRLYWYRQTLGQGPEFLTYFQNEAQLEKSRLLSDRFSAERPKGSFSTLEIQRTEQGDSAMYLCASSSPGQGRETQYFGPGTRLLVL.

In its sample, this clone was seen a few times. The chain is built from TRBV12-5 and TRBJ1-1; D is uncertain. This CDR3 contains 13 residues. Germline CDR1 and CDR2: LGHNT and FRNRAP. Trimming cost V 5 bases and J 3 bases, with 10 bases left between them. CDR3 in amino acids: CASGPSGYTEAFF. In DNA, the CDR3 is TGTGCTAGTGGTCCCTCGGGGTACACTGAAGCTTTCTTT.

This clone was recorded once. The J gene is TRBJ1-1, the V gene TRBV6-5; no firm D call. This CDR3 is built from 11 residues. The germline V gene has CDR1 MNHEY and CDR2 SVGAGI. V gave up 7 bases and J gave up 1 base, with 4 bases separating them. This CDR3 is CASTQNTEAFF. CDR3 nucleotide sequence: TGTGCCAGCACCCAGAACACTGAAGCTTTCTTT.

This sequence joins TRBV28 and TRBJ1-6, with 9 positions matching TRBD1. V trimming: 8 bases; J trimming: 9 bases; junction bases outside the gene matches: 11. The germline gives CDR1 MDHEN, CDR2 SYDVKM. This CDR3 region has 15 residues. The CDR3: CASSSPTGGASPLHF. The CDR3 DNA reads as TGTGCCAGCTCCTCCCCCACAGGGGGCGCTTCACCCCTCCACTTT.

This chain uses TRBV4-2 with TRBJ2-6, with D possibly TRBD2 on 7 matching bases. The germline V gene has CDR1 LGHNA and CDR2 YNFKEQ. V was pared by 0 bases and J by 2 bases, with 17 bases between. The CDR3 totals 19 residues. The CDR3 nucleotides read TGTGCCAGCAGCCAAGAAGTAGGAGGGGGGGCCCCTGGGGCCAACGTCCTGACTTTC. Residues: CASSQEVGGGAPGANVLTF.

This chain links TRBV4-3 with TRBJ2-7; TRBD1 matches 7 bases. Germline CDR1 reads LGHNA; CDR2 reads YSLEER. Trimming took 0 bases from V and 4 from J; bases not matched to a gene: 9. This CDR3 has 16 amino acids. The CDR3 DNA reads TGCGCCAGCAGCCAAGAGACAGGGACCCTAGGGTACGAGCAGTACTTC. Protein: CASSQETGTLGYEQYF.

This clone was counted a single time. This could be a read error, since a much larger clone is one nucleotide away. The V call is TRBV19, the J call TRBJ1-6, with TRBD1 matching 8 bases. V trimming: 5 bases; J trimming: 8 bases; junction bases outside the gene matches: 5. The CDR3 loop spans 14 amino acids. From germline, CDR1 is LNHDA and CDR2 SQIVND (reference sequence). CDR3 coding DNA: TGTGCCAGTAGTTTGGGACAGGCTGATTCACCCCTCCACTTT. Its translation is CASSLGQADSPLHF.

This clone was counted between two and nine times. The chain recombines TRBV7-9 with TRBJ2-7; D possibly corresponds to TRBD2 (6 bases). V was pared by 5 bases and J by 4 bases, with 21 bases between. This CDR3 comprises 16 residues. Germline CDR1 is SEHNR and CDR2 is FQNEAQ (reference sequence). The CDR3 region is CASSPVGGTGDYEQYF. The CDR3 bases are TGTGCCAGCAGCCCCGTGGGTGGGACGGGAGATTACGAGCAGTACTTC. The full variable domain, completed using reference TRBV7-9 and TRBJ2-7, is DTGVSQNPRHKITKRGQNVTFRCDPISEHNRLYWYRQTLGQGPEFLTYFQNEAQLEKSRLLSDRFSAERPKGSFSTLEIQRTEQGDSAMYLCASSPVGGTGDYEQYFGPGTRLTVT.

The chain has TRBV5-4 and TRBJ1-2; TRBD1 aligns across 8 bases. CDR3 length: 13 residues. After removal of 9 bases from V and 4 bases from J, the junction contained 8 bases not matched to a gene. Germline CDR1 and CDR2: SGHNT and YYREEE (reference sequence). CDR3 nucleotide sequence: TGTGCCACCAACACAGGGGGAACCTATGGCTACACCTTC. Encoded protein: CATNTGGTYGYTF.

This chain uses TRBV7-2 with TRBJ2-5, with 11 nucleotides matching TRBD2. The CDR3 runs 16 residues. Germline V CDR1 and CDR2: SGHTA, FQGNSA. Trimming cost V 0 bases and J 6 bases; bases outside gene matches: 6. CDR3: CASSLAFSGGAKTQYF. The CDR3, as DNA: TGTGCCAGCAGCTTAGCGTTTAGCGGGGGGGCTAAGACCCAGTACTTC.

A few counts support this clone. The rearrangement joins TRBV6-1 to TRBJ1-3, with D tentatively TRBD1 (5 bases). V was shortened by 4 bases and J by 0 bases, with 13 bases between the two germline ends. The CDR3 is 16 residues long. CDR1 and CDR2 (germline): MNHNS, SASEGT. As DNA, the CDR3 is TGTGCCAGCAGTGCCTCAAGTGGACACTCTGGAAACACCATATATTTT. It encodes CASSASSGHSGNTIYF.

The chain employs TRBV11-2 and TRBJ2-7; 7 bases are a match to TRBD2. Germline V gene data show CDR1 as SGHAT and CDR2 as FQNNGV. Unmatched junction bases numbered 5, after V lost 6 bases and J lost 0 bases. This CDR3 is 14 amino acids long. Here the CDR3 reads CASRTTGGSYEQYF. The CDR3 DNA reads TGTGCCAGCAGAACAACGGGGGGCTCCTACGAGCAGTACTTC. Full variable domain (outside the CDR3, taken from reference TRBV11-2 and TRBJ2-7): EAGVAQSPRYKIIEKRQSVAFWCNPISGHATLYWYQQILGQGPKLLIQFQNNGVVDDSQLPKDRFSAERLKGVDSTLKIQPAKLEDSAVYLCASRTTGGSYEQYFGPGTRLTVT.

The rearrangement joins TRBV15 to TRBJ2-3; 7 bases match TRBD2. In germline, CDR1 is LNHNV, CDR2 YYDKDF (reference sequence). The CDR3 contains 16 residues. With V trimmed by 5 bases and J by 0 bases, 8 bases remained unmatched. CDR3 residues: CATSAWGGPSTDTQYF. CDR3 nucleotide sequence: TGTGCCACCAGCGCTTGGGGGGGACCTAGCACAGATACGCAGTATTTT.

The genes are TRBV11-2 and TRBJ2-7; TRBD1 agrees at 7 bases. Looked up from germline, CDR1 is SGHAT and CDR2 is FQNNGV. Trimming cost V 6 bases and J 3 bases; bases outside gene matches: 11. The CDR3 extends over 15 amino acids. The CDR3 reads CASRPVQGPYYEQYF. The CDR3 nucleotides are TGTGCCAGCAGGCCTGTACAGGGGCCTTACTACGAGCAGTACTTC.

The chain carries TRBV18 and TRBJ1-2; 7 positions agree with TRBD1. The CDR3 has 15 residues. Unmatched junction bases numbered 12, after V lost 3 bases and J lost 8 bases. From germline, CDR1 is KGHSH and CDR2 LQKENI. CDR3: CASSPQDRVHVGYTF. CDR3 bases: TGTGCCAGCTCACCCCAAGACAGGGTGCACGTCGGCTACACCTTC.

The chain uses TRBV5-1 and TRBJ2-3; the match to TRBD2 covers 8 bases. The junction had 6 bases not matched to a gene; V was cut back by 0 bases and J by 0 bases. The CDR3 is 17 residues long. Germline loops: CDR1 SGHRS, CDR2 YFSETQ. The CDR3 nucleotides are TGCGCCAGCAGCTTGGGTCCTCGGGGGGGAAGCACAGATACGCAGTATTTT. Amino acids: CASSLGPRGGSTDTQYF.

The chain combines TRBV7-9 with TRBJ2-5, with TRBD2 as a possible D gene (6 bases). Between the trimmed V and J ends, which lost 1 base and 7 bases, there was a span of 16 bases. Germline CDR1 SEHNR, CDR2 FQNEAQ (reference sequence). The CDR3 consists of 15 residues. The CDR3 sequence is CASSLGRGQVGTQYF. CDR3 coding DNA: TGTGCCAGCAGCTTAGGGAGGGGCCAAGTGGGGACCCAGTACTTC.

The rearrangement uses TRBV2 and TRBJ2-1; D is uncertain. The V gene's germline CDR1 is SNHLY and CDR2 FYNNEI. V dropped 6 bases and J dropped 10 bases, with 13 bases sitting between them. There are 12 residues in the CDR3. This chain's CDR3 is CASRYSKDEQFF. The DNA of the CDR3 is TGTGCCAGCAGGTACAGTAAAGACGAGCAGTTCTTC. The entire variable domain, with the rest obtained from reference TRBV2 and TRBJ2-1, is as follows: EPEVTQTPSHQVTQMGQEVILRCVPISNHLYFYWYRQILGQKVEFLVSFYNNEISEKSEIFDDQFSVERPDGSNFTLKIRSTKLEDSAMYFCASRYSKDEQFFGPGTRLTVL.

This sequence joins TRBV7-2 and TRBJ1-2, with TRBD1 identical over 7 bases. Per germline, CDR1 SGHTA and CDR2 FQGNSA. Trimming cost V 4 bases and J 4 bases; bases outside gene matches: 6. This CDR3 region has 14 residues. The CDR3 region is CASSSDRVSYGYTF. In DNA, the CDR3 is TGTGCCAGCAGCTCCGACAGGGTATCCTATGGCTACACCTTC. Complete variable domain (other parts from reference TRBV7-2 and TRBJ1-2): GAGVSQSPSNKVTEKGKDVELRCDPISGHTALYWYRQSLGQGLEFLIYFQGNSAPDKSGLPSDRFSAERTGGSVSTLTIQRTQQEDSAVYLCASSSDRVSYGYTFGSGTRLTVV.

The V gene is TRBV2, the J gene TRBJ1-2, with a weak D call TRBD1 (6 bases). The CDR3 length is 14 residues. Trimming removed 4 bases at V and 6 bases at J, with 15 bases between. The germline V gene encodes CDR1 SNHLY and CDR2 FYNNEI. The CDR3 reads CASSAGRGEDGYTF. The CDR3 bases are TGTGCCAGCAGTGCGGGGAGGGGGGAGGATGGCTACACCTTC.

The V and J genes are TRBV6-1 and TRBJ2-7; 7 nucleotides line up with TRBD1. This CDR3 comprises 14 residues. The germline V gene encodes CDR1 MNHNS and CDR2 SASEGT. J gave up 0 bases and V 6 bases, and 5 bases lay outside the gene matches. This CDR3 is CASRVTGSSYEQYF. The CDR3, as DNA: TGTGCCAGCAGGGTGACAGGGAGCTCCTACGAGCAGTACTTC.

The V gene is TRBV18, the J gene TRBJ1-6; the D gene is possibly TRBD1 (6 bases). V was shortened by 3 bases and J by 9 bases, with 15 bases between the two germline ends. The CDR3 runs to 15 residues. Germline lookup yields CDR1 KGHSH and CDR2 LQKENI. CDR3 coding DNA: TGTGCCAGCTCACCGGACAGCTTGGGGAGTTCACCCCTCCACTTT. Its protein product is CASSPDSLGSSPLHF.

This clone was seen a handful of times. The chain couples TRBV9 to TRBJ2-7; D remains ambiguous. Trimming shortened V by 3 bases and J by 0 bases, and 10 bases separated the two germline ends. Germline loops: CDR1 SGDLS, CDR2 YYNGEE. This CDR3 spans 14 amino acids. Here the CDR3 reads CASSAASSSYEQYF. The CDR3, as DNA: TGTGCCAGCAGCGCCGCGTCGAGCTCCTACGAGCAGTACTTC.

V usage is TRBV19 and J usage is TRBJ1-1, with 8 bases lining up with TRBD1. The CDR3 length is 14 residues. Germline V lookup: CDR1 LNHDA, CDR2 SQIVND (reference sequence). V lost 4 bases and J lost 3; bases outside the gene matches: 4. The CDR3 nucleotides are TGTGCCAGTAGTACCCACAGGGGGGACACTGAAGCTTTCTTT. Its protein product is CASSTHRGDTEAFF. The full variable domain, rest sourced from reference TRBV19 and TRBJ1-1, is DGGITQSPKYLFRKEGQNVTLSCEQNLNHDAMYWYRQDPGQGLRLIYYSQIVNDFQKGDIAEGYSVSREKKESFPLTVTSAQKNPTAFYLCASSTHRGDTEAFFGQGTRLTVV.

The genes are TRBV19 and TRBJ1-2, with 10 bases identical to TRBD1. Trimming cost V 9 bases and J 1 base; bases outside gene matches: 2. The CDR3 extends over 13 amino acids. Germline CDR1 reads LNHDA; CDR2 reads SQIVND (reference sequence). CDR3 region: CASGQGGNYGYTF. The CDR3 DNA reads TGTGCCAGCGGACAGGGGGGTAACTATGGCTACACCTTC.

This chain joins TRBV28 and TRBJ1-2; tentative D call: TRBD1 (6 bases). CDR1 MDHEN and CDR2 SYDVKM come from the germline V gene. This CDR3 is built from 15 residues. V lost 4 bases, J lost 7 bases, and 19 bases lay in between. The CDR3 sequence: CASSSGTGILGGYTF. As DNA, the CDR3 is TGTGCCAGCAGTTCCGGCACAGGGATTCTAGGTGGCTACACCTTC.

The chain combines TRBV5-1 with TRBJ2-3; D ambiguous. The germline V and J ends were trimmed by 3 bases and 1 base, with 21 bases remaining between them. The CDR3 runs to 18 residues. Germline assignment: CDR1 SGHRS and CDR2 YFSETQ. CDR3 residues: CASSSRSNPSFGTDTQYF. CDR3 nucleotide sequence: TGCGCCAGCAGCTCCCGGTCGAACCCTTCATTCGGCACAGATACGCAGTATTTT.

The chain uses TRBV19 and TRBJ1-5; 8 nucleotides match TRBD1. Germline V gene lookup returns CDR1 LNHDA and CDR2 SQIVND (reference sequence). The V gene end was trimmed by 5 bases and the J gene end by 6 bases; junction bases not matched to a gene: 6. The CDR3 is 14 amino acids. The CDR3 nucleotides read TGTGCCAGTAGTGGGACAGGCTTCGTTCAGCCCCAGCATTTT. Its protein product is CASSGTGFVQPQHF.